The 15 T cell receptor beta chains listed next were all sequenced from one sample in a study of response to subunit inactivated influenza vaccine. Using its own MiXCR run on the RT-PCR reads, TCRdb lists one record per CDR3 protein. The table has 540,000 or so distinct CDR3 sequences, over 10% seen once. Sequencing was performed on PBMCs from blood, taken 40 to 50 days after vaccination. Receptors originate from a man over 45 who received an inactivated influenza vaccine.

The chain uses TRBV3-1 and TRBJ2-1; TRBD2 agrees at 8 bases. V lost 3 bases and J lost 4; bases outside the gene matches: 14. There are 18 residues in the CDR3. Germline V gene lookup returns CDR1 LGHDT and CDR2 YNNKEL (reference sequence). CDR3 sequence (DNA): TGTGCCAGCAGCCAGAGGGTTAGCGGGATTCAAGAGTACAATGAGCAGTTCTTC. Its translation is CASSQRVSGIQEYNEQFF.

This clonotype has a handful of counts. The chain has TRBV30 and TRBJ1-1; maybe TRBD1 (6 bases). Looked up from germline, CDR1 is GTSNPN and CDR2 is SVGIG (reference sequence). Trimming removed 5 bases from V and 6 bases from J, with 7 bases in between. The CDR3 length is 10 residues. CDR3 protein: CAWYRAEAFF. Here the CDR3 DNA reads TGTGCCTGGTACAGGGCTGAAGCTTTCTTT.

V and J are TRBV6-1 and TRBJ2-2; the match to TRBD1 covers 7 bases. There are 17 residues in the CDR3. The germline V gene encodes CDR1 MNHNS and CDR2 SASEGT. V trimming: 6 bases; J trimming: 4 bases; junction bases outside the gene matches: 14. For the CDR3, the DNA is TGTGCCAGCAGACGAAGGGGGACAGCCCGAGGCACCGGGGAGCTGTTTTTT. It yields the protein CASRRRGTARGTGELFF.

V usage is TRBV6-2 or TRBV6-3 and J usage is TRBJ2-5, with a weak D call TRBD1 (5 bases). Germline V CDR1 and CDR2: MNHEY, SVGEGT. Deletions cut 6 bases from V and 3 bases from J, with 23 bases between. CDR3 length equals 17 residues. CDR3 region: CASSPPTVFDRKETQYF. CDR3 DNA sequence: TGTGCCAGCAGCCCCCCCACCGTCTTTGACAGAAAAGAGACCCAGTACTTC.

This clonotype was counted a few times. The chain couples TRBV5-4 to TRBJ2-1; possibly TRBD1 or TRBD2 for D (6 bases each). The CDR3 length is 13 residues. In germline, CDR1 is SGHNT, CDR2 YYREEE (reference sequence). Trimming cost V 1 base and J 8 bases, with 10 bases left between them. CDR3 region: CASSLRGADEQFF. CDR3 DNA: TGTGCCAGCAGCTTGAGGGGGGCGGATGAGCAGTTCTTC.

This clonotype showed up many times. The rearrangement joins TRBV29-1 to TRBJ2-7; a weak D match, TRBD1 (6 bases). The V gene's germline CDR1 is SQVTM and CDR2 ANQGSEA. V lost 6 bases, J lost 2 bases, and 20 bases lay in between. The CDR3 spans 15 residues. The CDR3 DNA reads TGCAGCGTAGGCCACAGGGACCGATACACCTACGAGCAGTACTTC. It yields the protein CSVGHRDRYTYEQYF.

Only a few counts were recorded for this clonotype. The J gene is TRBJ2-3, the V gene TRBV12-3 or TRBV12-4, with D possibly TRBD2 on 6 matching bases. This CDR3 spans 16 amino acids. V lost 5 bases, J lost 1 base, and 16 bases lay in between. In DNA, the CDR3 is TGTGCCAGCAGTCCCGGGGGAGTATGGGGCACAGATACGCAGTATTTT. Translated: CASSPGGVWGTDTQYF.

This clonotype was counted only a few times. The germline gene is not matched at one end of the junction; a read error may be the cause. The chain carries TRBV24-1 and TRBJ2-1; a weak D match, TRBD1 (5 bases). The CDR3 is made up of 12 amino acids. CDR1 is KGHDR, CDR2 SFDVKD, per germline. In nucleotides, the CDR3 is TGTGCCACCAGTGAATCGGACAAGGAGCAGTTCTTC. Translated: CATSESDKEQFF.

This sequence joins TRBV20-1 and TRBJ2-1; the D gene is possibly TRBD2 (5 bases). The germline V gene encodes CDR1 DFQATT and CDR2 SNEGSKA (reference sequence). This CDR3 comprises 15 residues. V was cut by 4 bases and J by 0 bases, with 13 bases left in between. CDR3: CSAITGSNSYNEQFF. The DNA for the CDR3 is TGCAGTGCTATTACGGGAAGCAACTCCTACAATGAGCAGTTCTTC.

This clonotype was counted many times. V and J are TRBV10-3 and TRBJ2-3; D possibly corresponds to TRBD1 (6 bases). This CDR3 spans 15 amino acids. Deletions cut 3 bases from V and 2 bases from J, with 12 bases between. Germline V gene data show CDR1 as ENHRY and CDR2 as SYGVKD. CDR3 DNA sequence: TGTGCCATCAGTGAAGGACAGCCTTCCACAGATACGCAGTATTTT. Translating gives CAISEGQPSTDTQYF.

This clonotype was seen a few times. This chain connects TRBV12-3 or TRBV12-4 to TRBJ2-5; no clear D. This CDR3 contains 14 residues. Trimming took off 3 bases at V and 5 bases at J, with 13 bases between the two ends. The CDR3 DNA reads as TGTGCCAGCAGTTTCGCAGGATCATGGGAGACCCAGTACTTC. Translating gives CASSFAGSWETQYF.

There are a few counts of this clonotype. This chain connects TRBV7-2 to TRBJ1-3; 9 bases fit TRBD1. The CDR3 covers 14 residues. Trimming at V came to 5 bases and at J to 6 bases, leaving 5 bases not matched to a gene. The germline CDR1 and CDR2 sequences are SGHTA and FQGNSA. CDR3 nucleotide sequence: TGTGCCAGCAGCGTCCGACAGGGGGAAAACACCATATATTTT. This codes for CASSVRQGENTIYF. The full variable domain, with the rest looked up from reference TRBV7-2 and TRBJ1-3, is GAGVSQSPSNKVTEKGKDVELRCDPISGHTALYWYRQSLGQGLEFLIYFQGNSAPDKSGLPSDRFSAERTGGSVSTLTIQRTQQEDSAVYLCASSVRQGENTIYFGEGSWLTVV.

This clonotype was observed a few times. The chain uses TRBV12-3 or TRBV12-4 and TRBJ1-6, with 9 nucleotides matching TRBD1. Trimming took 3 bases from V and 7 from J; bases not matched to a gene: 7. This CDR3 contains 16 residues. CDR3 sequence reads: CASSLNPGQGNSPLHF. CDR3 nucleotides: TGTGCCAGCAGTTTGAACCCGGGACAGGGCAATTCACCCCTCCACTTT.

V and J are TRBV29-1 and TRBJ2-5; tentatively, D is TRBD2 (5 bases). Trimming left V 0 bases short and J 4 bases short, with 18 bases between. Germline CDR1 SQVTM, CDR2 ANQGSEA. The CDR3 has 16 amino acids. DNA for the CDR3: TGCAGCGTTGAAGATCGCGTGGACTGGATCCGAGAGACCCAGTACTTC. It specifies CSVEDRVDWIRETQYF.

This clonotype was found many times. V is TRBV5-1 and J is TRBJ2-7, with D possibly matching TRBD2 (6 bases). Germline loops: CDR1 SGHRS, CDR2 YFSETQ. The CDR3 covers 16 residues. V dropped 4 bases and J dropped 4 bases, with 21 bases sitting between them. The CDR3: CASSVDPGLVVYEQYF. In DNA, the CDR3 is TGCGCCAGCAGCGTGGATCCGGGACTTGTCGTTTACGAGCAGTACTTC.